This T cell receptor beta chain was captured in a study of blood T cell repertoires in COVID-19. The V end lost 4 bases, the J end lost 2 bases, and 16 bases lay between the germline ends. CDR3 length: 16 amino acids. Germline V gives CDR1 MNHEY, CDR2 SVGEGT. Generated by immunoSEQ multiplex PCR, the TCRdb table keeps only in-frame clones and is missing some. The sample lists about 70,000 clones; roughly 76% were seen once. The chain links TRBV6-2 or TRBV6-3 to TRBJ2-3; possible D gene TRBD2, 6 bases. This clonotype was sampled from a woman aged 70 to 79 with acute or convalescent COVID-19. Sequences were obtained from peripheral blood. CDR3 amino acids: CASSFPSLAPTDTQYF. The CDR3 DNA reads TGTGCCAGCAGTTTCCCGTCACTAGCCCCCACAGATACGCAGTATTTT.